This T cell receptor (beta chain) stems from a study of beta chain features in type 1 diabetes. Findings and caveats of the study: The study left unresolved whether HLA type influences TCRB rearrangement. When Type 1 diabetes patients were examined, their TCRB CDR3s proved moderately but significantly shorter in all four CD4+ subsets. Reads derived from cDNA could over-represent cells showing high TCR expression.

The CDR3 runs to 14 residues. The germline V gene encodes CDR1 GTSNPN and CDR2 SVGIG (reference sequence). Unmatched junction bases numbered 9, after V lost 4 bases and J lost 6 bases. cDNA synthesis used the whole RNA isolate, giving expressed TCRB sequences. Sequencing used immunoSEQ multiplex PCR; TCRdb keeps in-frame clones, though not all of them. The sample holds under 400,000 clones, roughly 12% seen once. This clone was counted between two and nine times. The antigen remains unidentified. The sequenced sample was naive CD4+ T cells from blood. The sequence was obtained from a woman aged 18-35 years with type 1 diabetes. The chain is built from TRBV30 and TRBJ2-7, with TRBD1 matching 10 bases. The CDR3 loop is CAWMSGQGFGEQYF. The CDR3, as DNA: TGTGCCTGGATGTCGGGACAGGGGTTCGGCGAGCAGTACTTC.